This passage covers 7 T cell receptor beta chains from one sample sequenced in a study of blood T cell repertoires in COVID-19. The data were produced by immunoSEQ multiplex PCR, yet TCRdb's version contains in-frame clones alone and is incomplete. The sample lists about 50,000 clones, about 84% occurring once. Sequencing was carried out using peripheral blood. Receptor source: an older woman with acute or convalescent COVID-19.

V is TRBV29-1 and J is TRBJ1-2; 10 bases agree with TRBD1. CDR1 and CDR2 (germline): SQVTM, ANQGSEA. J was trimmed by 5 bases and V by 7 bases; bases with no gene match: 13. The CDR3 has 15 residues. This CDR3 is CSDGIWDRGGYGYTF. CDR3 nucleotides: TGCAGCGACGGAATATGGGACAGGGGAGGGTATGGCTACACCTTC.

This clone was seen only a few times. The chain has TRBV5-6 and TRBJ1-1; 7 bases align to TRBD1. This CDR3 region has 17 residues. J lost 3 bases, V lost 3 bases, and 14 bases had no gene match. Per germline, CDR1 SGHDT and CDR2 YYEEEE. Here the CDR3 DNA reads TGTGCCAGCAGCTCCGGGACAGTTACAATTTTGGACACTGAAGCTTTCTTT. This gives the protein CASSSGTVTILDTEAFF.

The V and J genes are TRBV27 and TRBJ1-1; D unresolved. This CDR3 is built from 13 residues. V was pared by 5 bases and J by 3 bases, with 10 bases between. CDR1 and CDR2 from the germline V gene are MNHEY and SMNVEV (reference sequence). CDR3 in amino acids: CASSEPPYTEAFF. CDR3 bases: TGTGCCAGCAGTGAGCCTCCTTACACTGAAGCTTTCTTT.

The genes are TRBV11-2 and TRBJ2-1, with 14 bases identical to TRBD2. The CDR3 is 15 amino acids. The germline gives CDR1 SGHAT, CDR2 FQNNGV. Trimming cost V 4 bases and J 6 bases; bases outside gene matches: 2. CDR3 sequence reads: CASSYGTSGSNEQFF. The CDR3 bases are TGTGCCAGCAGCTACGGGACTAGCGGGAGCAATGAGCAGTTCTTC. Using reference TRBV11-2 and TRBJ2-1 for the parts outside the CDR3, the full variable domain is EAGVAQSPRYKIIEKRQSVAFWCNPISGHATLYWYQQILGQGPKLLIQFQNNGVVDDSQLPKDRFSAERLKGVDSTLKIQPAKLEDSAVYLCASSYGTSGSNEQFFGPGTRLTVL.

This chain joins TRBV11-2 and TRBJ2-5; D gene ambiguous. V lost 4 bases and J 1 base, leaving 4 bases between the germline ends. There are 12 residues in the CDR3. The germline V gene has CDR1 SGHAT and CDR2 FQNNGV. The CDR3, as DNA: TGTGCCAGCAGCTCTTCCCAAGAGACCCAGTACTTC. It yields the protein CASSSSQETQYF.

The J gene is TRBJ2-5, the V gene TRBV5-6; TRBD2 agrees at 9 bases. CDR1 is SGHDT, CDR2 YYEEEE, per germline. The CDR3 has 15 residues. The J segment lost 4 bases and the V segment lost 1 base, leaving 5 bases of the junction unmatched. The CDR3 loop reads CASSLRAGGRETQYF. Written as DNA, the CDR3 is TGTGCCAGCAGCTTGAGGGCGGGGGGGCGAGAGACCCAGTACTTC.

This chain connects TRBV18 to TRBJ2-7; D not certain. Germline CDR1 is KGHSH and CDR2 is LQKENI. V lost 2 bases and J 5 bases, leaving 16 bases between the germline ends. This CDR3 contains 15 residues. The CDR3 protein is CASSPSPPVSHEQYF. CDR3 coding DNA: TGTGCCAGCTCACCAAGCCCCCCCGTTAGTCACGAGCAGTACTTC.